The T cell receptor (beta chain) under discussion was sequenced for a study of T cells in women clearing cervical HPV infection (dated by TCRdb to about 2018). Some background on the complete study: Cases were under 30 women with histologically confirmed HPV16-related CIN3 or worse, including a couple of invasive cancers. Cases had a median age of 34 years and controls had a median age of around 41, with no significant differences in baseline characteristics. For cases, the median interval between lesion detection and blood sampling was roughly 140 days, with an interquartile range of about 85 to 220 days. Cases and controls were matched on year of sample collection and on age within five years. Nested within Costa Rica's Guanacaste HPV Natural History Study, an exploratory proof-of-principle case-control study compared TCR repertoires across cervical HPV16 outcomes. Case blood was taken at the visit when the lesion was first identified, whereas control blood was taken when infection was no longer detected. The 20 to 30 controls were women who cleared a single incident HPV16 infection within 12 months without developing precancer or cancer. The parent cohort enrolled about 10,000 women aged 18 or older in Guanacaste, Costa Rica, in about 1992 to 1995 and followed the women for roughly 7 years. As quality controls, five blinded duplicates were added to each group, bringing the total to 60 or so samples made up of roughly 50 participants and 10 or so replicates. Since HLA typing was available for only a few women, HLA type could not be ruled out as a confounder.

Every participant had a single incident cervical HPV16 infection, and women with prevalent HPV16 infections were excluded. Cervical HPV DNA was detected by MY09/MY11 PCR and genotyped by dot-blot hybridization. Approximately 16 mL of heparinized blood were centrifuged, and the buffy coat was aliquoted, frozen at -30°C, then stored at -80°C. Genomic DNA was extracted from buffy coat specimens using QIAGEN kits. The investigation overall reported the following: Random forest classifiers that combined richness and V gene abundances separated cases from controls with an estimated AUC of less than 0.85. TCR repertoire richness was significantly higher in CIN3+ cases than in controls across sequencing depths, while evenness did not differ. Because the number of T cells in each sample was unknown, differences in richness could reflect differing T-cell content rather than repertoire biology. Whether associations preceded infection or resulted from infection could not be shown with the cross-sectional design, and effector/memory subsets and HPV-specific T cells were not isolated.

Note on this clone: The target of this receptor is not known.

TCR beta CDR3 regions were amplified by multiplex PCR using the immunoSEQ assay from an average of 1200 ng genomic DNA per sample. Primer bias was corrected in the assay by using a complete synthetic TCR repertoire to establish an amplification baseline. The amplicons were sequenced using the Illumina platform. In the paper's pipeline: Error correction of the sequences involved clustering with frequency ratios plus a modified nearest-neighbor algorithm, after which the sequences were analyzed in the immunoSEQ Analyzer using IMGT gene definitions. At each rarefaction depth, TCR richness and evenness were averaged across 20 rarefaction repeats, and samples with fewer sequences than that depth were excluded. Wilcoxon rank sum tests with FDR correction were used to compare relative abundances of V, D and J genes between the groups. An intraclass correlation of about 96% for TCR richness and an average of about 77% across 65 or so gene segments were obtained from the blinded duplicates. TCRdb took this table from immuneACCESS and kept in-frame rearrangements with V and J called. Such tables lack part of the clones; where checked against another copy, unresolved V genes explain under half of the gap, and the rest is unexplained. Clone size and V and J calls were adopted from that table, with D and trimming inferred from the DNA. The table of this sample itemizes around 15,000 clones. The ten biggest clones cover roughly 7.9% of the sample.

Sequenced input: blood buffy coat. The origin of this receptor is a woman between 18 and 70 years old with a cervical HPV16 infection that either progressed to CIN3+ or cleared (not recorded which).

The sequenced CDR3 bases are TGTGCCAGTAGTTTACAGTCTAACTATGGC. The encoded protein is CASSLQSNYG. The whole CDR3 region reads CASSLQSNYGYTF. The receptor chain draws on TRBV19 and TRBJ1-2; the D segment cannot be called with confidence. The read gets to within 3 residues of the CDR3 end, and the germline J gene fills in the rest. Cut back by 5 bases and 0 bases, the V and J ends lie 7 bases apart. The CDR3, cysteine through phenylalanine, is 13 amino acids long. The 30 bases shown cover part of the CDR3, and their frame starts at base 1. The germline V gene (reference sequence) specifies LNHDA as CDR1 and SQIVND as CDR2.